Presented here are 8 T cell receptor beta chains from one specimen sequenced in a study of cytomegalovirus exposure and HLA in healthy donors. Vbeta (60) and Jbeta (13) primers were used in the PCR. TCRdb's copy holds only in-frame clones and misses some; the assay was immunoSEQ multiplex PCR. The data contain some 180,000 clones, 82% of them singletons. The sequencing input was PBMCs. These receptors came from a man aged 35 to 55 in good health and CMV-seronegative.

The chain couples TRBV18 to TRBJ2-7; 8 bases agree with TRBD1. J was trimmed by 1 base and V by 6 bases; bases with no gene match: 17. The CDR3 spans 18 residues. The V gene's germline CDR1 is KGHSH and CDR2 LQKENI. The chain's CDR3 is CASSLGQGTSIGSYEQYF. CDR3 DNA: TGTGCCAGCTCCCTCGGACAGGGTACCTCGATTGGGTCCTACGAGCAGTACTTC.

Note on this clone: The sample holds other DNA sequences that translate to the same CDR3. The chain links TRBV25-1 to TRBJ1-1, with D maybe TRBD1 (6 bases). The CDR3 length is 13 residues. Germline V gene data show CDR1 as MGHDK and CDR2 as SYGVNS. V was pared by 4 bases and J by 4 bases, with 10 bases between. The DNA for the CDR3 is TGTGCCAGCAGTGGGCAGGGGAGCACTGAAGCTTTCTTT. Its protein product is CASSGQGSTEAFF.

This chain joins TRBV9 and TRBJ2-5; tentative D call: TRBD1 (5 bases). From germline, CDR1 is SGDLS and CDR2 YYNGEE. V shed 4 bases and J shed 4 bases, with 20 bases lying between them. The CDR3 length is 16 residues. The CDR3 sequence: CASSPPRIGVRETQYF. In DNA, the CDR3 is TGTGCCAGCAGCCCCCCTAGAATAGGGGTCCGAGAGACCCAGTACTTC.

Concerning this clone: At one boundary the junction diverges from the germline segment, which might be a read error. The J gene is TRBJ1-1, the V gene TRBV7-9; D gene ambiguous. CDR3 length: 10 residues. The V gene's germline CDR1 is SEHNR and CDR2 FQNEAQ (reference sequence). CDR3 loop: CASSLPRLTF. DNA for the CDR3: TGTGCCAGCAGCTTGCCCCGGTTGACTTTT.

This clone has just a few counts. The CDR3 DNA is TGTGCCAGCAGCCATACAAGGGGGCTGAACACTGAAGCTTTCTTT. This translates into CASSHTRGLNTEAFF. This sequence joins TRBV7-9 and TRBJ1-1, with 7 bases aligning to TRBD1. V lost 5 bases and J lost 0; bases outside the gene matches: 6. Looked up from germline, CDR1 is SEHNR and CDR2 is FQNEAQ (reference sequence). The CDR3 covers 15 residues.

The chain employs TRBV5-1 and TRBJ1-3; a weak D match, TRBD1 (6 bases). Trimming pared 4 bases from V and 0 bases from J, leaving 17 bases between. In germline, CDR1 is SGHRS, CDR2 YFSETQ. This CDR3 spans 17 amino acids. The CDR3 region is CASSPGHIISSGNTIYF. In DNA, the CDR3 is TGCGCCAGCAGCCCGGGACATATCATTAGCTCTGGAAACACCATATATTTT.

The gene calls are TRBV9 and TRBJ2-1; TRBD2 matches at 11 bases. The junction had 4 bases not matched to a gene; V was cut back by 2 bases and J by 3 bases. The CDR3 is 16 amino acids. Germline lookup yields CDR1 SGDLS and CDR2 YYNGEE. DNA of the CDR3: TGTGCCAGCAGCGTTCTAGCGGGGGGTTTCTACAATGAGCAGTTCTTC. Protein: CASSVLAGGFYNEQFF.

The chain joins TRBV2 to TRBJ1-4, with TRBD1 as a possible D gene (6 bases). Trimming removed 7 bases at V and 0 bases at J, with 18 bases between. The CDR3 loop spans 17 amino acids. CDR1 is SNHLY, CDR2 FYNNEI, per germline. The CDR3 spells CASNKLRGIATNEKLFF. In DNA form, the CDR3 reads TGTGCCAGCAATAAGTTGAGGGGGATCGCAACTAATGAAAAACTGTTTTTT. The full variable domain, in which reference TRBV2 and TRBJ1-4 provide the parts outside the CDR3, is EPEVTQTPSHQVTQMGQEVILRCVPISNHLYFYWYRQILGQKVEFLVSFYNNEISEKSEIFDDQFSVERPDGSNFTLKIRSTKLEDSAMYFCASNKLRGIATNEKLFFGSGTQLSVL.